This T cell receptor (beta chain) derives from a study of cytomegalovirus exposure and HLA in healthy donors. The PCR contained 60 Vbeta and 13 Jbeta primers. Method: immunoSEQ multiplex PCR; TCRdb's copy keeps in-frame clones and lacks some. This sample has 65,000 to 80,000 clones, with around three quarters found just once. Comments on this clone: Its antigen is unknown.

The ends lost 6 bases at V and 7 bases at J; junction bases unmatched: 11. The CDR3 length is 16 residues. General study points: The availability of immune exposure information extended only to CMV serostatus. Likely technical artifact: a cluster of highly shared sequence variants. Per a prior analysis, the majority of TCR beta V segments were productive roughly 87% or roughly 30% of the time.

This receptor was taken from a woman aged 40 to 50 in good health and CMV-seropositive. Sequenced: PBMCs. The chain uses TRBV23-1 and TRBJ1-6; TRBD1 matches at 8 bases. TRBV23-1 qualifies as an ORF whose function is uncertain. The CDR3 reads CASSDPQGAGNSPLHF. CDR3 sequence (DNA): TGCGCCAGCAGCGATCCCCAGGGGGCAGGCAATTCACCCCTCCACTTT.